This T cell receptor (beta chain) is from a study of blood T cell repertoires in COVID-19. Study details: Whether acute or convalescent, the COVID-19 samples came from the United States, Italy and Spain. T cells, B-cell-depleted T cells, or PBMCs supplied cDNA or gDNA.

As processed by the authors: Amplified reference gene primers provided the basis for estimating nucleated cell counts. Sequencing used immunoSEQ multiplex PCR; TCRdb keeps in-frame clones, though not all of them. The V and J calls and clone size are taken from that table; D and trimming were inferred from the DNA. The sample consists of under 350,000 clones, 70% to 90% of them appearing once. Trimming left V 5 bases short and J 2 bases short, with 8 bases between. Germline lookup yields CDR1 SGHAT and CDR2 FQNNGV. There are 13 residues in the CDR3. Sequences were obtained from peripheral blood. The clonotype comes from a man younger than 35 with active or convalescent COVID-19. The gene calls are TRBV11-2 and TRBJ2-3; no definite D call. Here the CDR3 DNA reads TGTGCCAGCAGCCCACGGTACACAGATACGCAGTATTTT. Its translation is CASSPRYTDTQYF. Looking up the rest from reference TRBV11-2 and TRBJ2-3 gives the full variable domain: EAGVAQSPRYKIIEKRQSVAFWCNPISGHATLYWYQQILGQGPKLLIQFQNNGVVDDSQLPKDRFSAERLKGVDSTLKIQPAKLEDSAVYLCASSPRYTDTQYFGPGTRLTVL.